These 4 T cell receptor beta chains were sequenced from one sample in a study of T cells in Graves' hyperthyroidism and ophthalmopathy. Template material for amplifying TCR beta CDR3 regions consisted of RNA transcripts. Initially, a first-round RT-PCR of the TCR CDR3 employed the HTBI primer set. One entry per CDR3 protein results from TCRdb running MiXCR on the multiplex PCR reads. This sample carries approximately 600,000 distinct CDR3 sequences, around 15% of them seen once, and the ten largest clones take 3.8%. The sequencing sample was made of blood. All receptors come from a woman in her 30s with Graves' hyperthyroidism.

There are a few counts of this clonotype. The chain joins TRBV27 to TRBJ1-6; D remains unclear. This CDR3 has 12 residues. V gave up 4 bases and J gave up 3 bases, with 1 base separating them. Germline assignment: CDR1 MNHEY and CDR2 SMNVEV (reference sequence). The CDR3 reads CASSYYNSPLHF. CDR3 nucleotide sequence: TGTGCCAGCAGTTACTATAATTCACCCCTCCACTTT.

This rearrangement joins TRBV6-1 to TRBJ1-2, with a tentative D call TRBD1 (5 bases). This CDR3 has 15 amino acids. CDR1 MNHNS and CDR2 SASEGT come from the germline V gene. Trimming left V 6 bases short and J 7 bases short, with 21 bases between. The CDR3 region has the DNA TGTGCCAGCAGAACCACAGGCCTACAGCGGGGTGGCTACACCTTC. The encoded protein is CASRTTGLQRGGYTF.

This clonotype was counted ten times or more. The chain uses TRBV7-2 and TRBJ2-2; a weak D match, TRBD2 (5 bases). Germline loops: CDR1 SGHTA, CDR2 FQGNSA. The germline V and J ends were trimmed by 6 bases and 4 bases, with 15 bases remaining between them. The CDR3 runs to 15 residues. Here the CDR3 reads CASSPSAAGTGELFF. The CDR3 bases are TGTGCCAGCAGTCCGTCAGCGGCCGGCACCGGGGAGCTGTTTTTT.

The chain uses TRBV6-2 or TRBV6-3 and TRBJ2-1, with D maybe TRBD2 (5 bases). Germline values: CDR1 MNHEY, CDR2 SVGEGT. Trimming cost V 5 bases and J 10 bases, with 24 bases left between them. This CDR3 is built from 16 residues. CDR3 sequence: CASSPRTGIFLTEQFF. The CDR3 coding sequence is TGTGCCAGCAGTCCTCGTACCGGGATATTTTTGACGGAGCAGTTCTTC.